This T cell receptor (beta chain) emerged from a study of cytomegalovirus exposure and HLA in healthy donors. Findings of the study overall: For most TCR sequences rarity was the rule, although some public TCRs occurred in many donors.

Trimming removed 0 bases from V and 6 bases from J; junction bases left unmatched: 8. Germline V gene lookup returns CDR1 SGHRS and CDR2 YFSETQ. CDR3 length: 16 residues. 13 Jbeta primers and 60 Vbeta primers were used for the PCR. Here immunoSEQ multiplex PCR was the method, and the copy in TCRdb shows in-frame clones only, minus some. The table shows some 150,000 clones, with 80% occurring only once. A word on this clone: No antigen is known for it.

The sequence came from a man aged 30-40 years in good health and CMV-seronegative. The source material was PBMCs. The chain combines TRBV5-1 with TRBJ2-1; 8 bases are a match to TRBD1. The CDR3 reads CASSLDRTGGPNEQFF. The CDR3, as DNA: TGCGCCAGCAGCTTGGATAGAACAGGGGGGCCCAATGAGCAGTTCTTC.